This T cell receptor beta chain comes out of a study of low-dose radiotherapy and immunotherapy resistance in tumors. First-strand cDNA relied on TRAV- and TRBV-specific primers spanning alpha and beta chains. TCR amplification involved roughly 21 PCR cycles with a constant-region primer and V-primer adapter. TCRdb called the reads again in MiXCR, with one record for every CDR3 protein. This table has roughly 56,000 distinct CDR3 sequences, less than 30% appearing once. V shed 0 bases and J shed 10 bases, with 4 bases lying between them. Germline V CDR1 and CDR2: KGHSH, LQKENI. The CDR3 consists of 11 residues. A word on this clonotype: The likely explanation is a read error, given a far larger clone one base away.

Time point described: after trial treatment. Treatment defined: LDRT plus nivolumab, ipilimumab, low-dose cyclophosphamide and aspirin (RACIN trial). Eligibility criteria specified advanced solid malignancies devoid of tumor-infiltrating lymphocytes. The chain carries TRBV18 and TRBJ2-1; D unclear. The source was PBMCs, collected after low-dose radiotherapy plus immunotherapy. The origin of this receptor is a male donor with prostate cancer. Here the CDR3 reads CASSPPFEQFF. CDR3 coding DNA: TGTGCCAGCTCACCACCGTTCGAGCAGTTCTTC.